Below, 31 T cell receptor beta chains from the same sample are listed, as sequenced in a study of shared clonotypes between healthy human individuals. CD45RO-negative CD8 cells positively selected for CCR7 made up the naive population, which excluded terminally differentiated effector memory CD45RA+ cells. The table came from immunoSEQ multiplex PCR; TCRdb's copy has only in-frame clones and leaves some out. The sample includes roughly 2,000,000 clones, approximately 94% of them seen just once. What was sequenced was naive CD8+ T cells sorted from blood. The receptor source for this set is a man aged 18-30 years in good health.

The rearrangement uses TRBV5-4 and TRBJ2-7; D tentatively reads TRBD1 or TRBD2 (5 bases each). V lost 3 bases, J lost 2 bases, and 15 bases lay in between. CDR3 length: 15 amino acids. CDR1 SGHNT and CDR2 YYREEE come from the germline V gene (reference sequence). This CDR3 reads CASSWDGDTPYEQYF. The DNA of the CDR3 is TGTGCCAGCAGCTGGGACGGCGATACGCCCTACGAGCAGTACTTC.

This rearrangement joins TRBV12-5 to TRBJ1-3, with no clear D. Germline V lookup: CDR1 LGHNT, CDR2 FRNRAP. The CDR3 sequence is 16 residues long. V lost 2 bases and J 0 bases, leaving 11 bases between the germline ends. The CDR3 DNA reads as TGTGCTAGTGGTTTGTATCGGCAGAGCTCTGGAAACACCATATATTTT. It is translated as CASGLYRQSSGNTIYF.

The V call is TRBV27, the J call TRBJ2-3, with a tentative D call TRBD2 (6 bases). Germline CDR1 reads MNHEY; CDR2 reads SMNVEV (reference sequence). V shed 6 bases and J shed 5 bases, with 18 bases lying between them. The CDR3 is 15 residues long. The CDR3 reads CASSLVPAGGDTQYF. The CDR3 coding sequence is TGTGCCAGCAGCTTAGTGCCTGCCGGGGGAGATACGCAGTATTTT.

The rearrangement joins TRBV28 to TRBJ2-5; no firm D call. The CDR3 consists of 14 residues. The V end was cut by 4 bases, the J end by 5 bases, with 14 bases between. Looked up from germline, CDR1 is MDHEN and CDR2 is SYDVKM. DNA of the CDR3: TGTGCCAGCAGTTCCCCGGTGAAAGGGGAGACCCAGTACTTC. Translation: CASSSPVKGETQYF.

The V call is TRBV4-1, the J call TRBJ2-7, with D unresolved. CDR3 length: 15 residues. Between the trimmed V and J ends, which lost 4 bases and 1 base, there was a span of 14 bases. Germline V gives CDR1 MGHRA, CDR2 YSYEKL. In DNA, the CDR3 is TGCGCCAGCAGCCTCTTGGACGGAACTTCCTACGAGCAGTACTTC. Translating gives CASSLLDGTSYEQYF.

The count of this clone is one. At the DNA level, this CDR3 is encoded by other sequences in the same sample as well. The chain employs TRBV30 and TRBJ2-7, with D maybe TRBD1 (5 bases). Germline V lookup: CDR1 GTSNPN, CDR2 SVGIG (reference sequence). V was clipped by 0 bases and J by 5 bases, with 5 bases between them. The CDR3 extends over 11 amino acids. This chain's CDR3 is CAWSVGHEQYF. CDR3 coding DNA: TGTGCCTGGAGTGTGGGGCACGAGCAGTACTTC.

The chain is built from TRBV6-5 and TRBJ1-5; 8 bases agree with TRBD1. The germline CDR1 and CDR2 sequences are MNHEY and SVGAGI. Trimming removed 5 bases from V and 6 bases from J; junction bases left unmatched: 0. CDR3 length equals 12 residues. This CDR3 is CASSTGGQPQHF. In DNA, the CDR3 is TGTGCCAGCAGTACAGGGGGTCAGCCCCAGCATTTT.

The chain couples TRBV5-3 to TRBJ2-5; no reliable D call. TRBV5-3 is an open reading frame, and its role is uncertain. This CDR3 is 12 amino acids long. V dropped 6 bases and J dropped 1 base, with 7 bases sitting between them. CDR3 nucleotide sequence: TGTGCCAGAATACGAACCCAAGAGACCCAGTACTTC. Residues: CARIRTQETQYF.

J is TRBJ2-7 and V is TRBV7-2, with D possibly TRBD2 on 5 matching bases. The V end was cut by 5 bases, the J end by 0 bases, with 14 bases between. Germline lookup yields CDR1 SGHTA and CDR2 FQGNSA. CDR3 length: 15 residues. The CDR3 reads CASSVYSASSYEQYF. CDR3 coding DNA: TGTGCCAGCAGCGTCTATAGCGCGAGCTCCTACGAGCAGTACTTC.

The rearrangement links TRBV29-1 to TRBJ2-7, with a possible D match to TRBD1 (5 bases). The germline V and J ends were trimmed by 4 bases and 7 bases, with 17 bases remaining between them. Germline CDR1 reads SQVTM; CDR2 reads ANQGSEA. The CDR3 totals 13 residues. The CDR3 spells CSVATPGIGEQYF. The CDR3, as DNA: TGCAGCGTTGCGACCCCAGGGATAGGTGAGCAGTACTTC.

This chain links TRBV11-2 with TRBJ1-2; 9 bases match TRBD1. Germline values: CDR1 SGHAT, CDR2 FQNNGV. The V and J ends lost 6 bases and 4 bases, in that order; junction bases with no gene match: 3. The length of the CDR3 is 13 residues. The CDR3 spells CASSSDRGYGYTF. CDR3 bases: TGTGCCAGCAGTTCGGACAGGGGCTATGGCTACACCTTC. The full variable domain, in which reference TRBV11-2 and TRBJ1-2 provide the parts outside the CDR3, is EAGVAQSPRYKIIEKRQSVAFWCNPISGHATLYWYQQILGQGPKLLIQFQNNGVVDDSQLPKDRFSAERLKGVDSTLKIQPAKLEDSAVYLCASSSDRGYGYTFGSGTRLTVV.

The chain combines TRBV27 with TRBJ2-7, with TRBD2 matching 10 bases. This CDR3 is built from 16 residues. Per the germline V gene, CDR1 is MNHEY and CDR2 is SMNVEV (reference sequence). V shed 6 bases and J 1 base; nucleotides not matched to a gene: 9. The CDR3 here is CASSEALAGVSYEQYF. In DNA form, the CDR3 reads TGTGCCAGCAGCGAAGCCCTAGCGGGAGTTTCCTACGAGCAGTACTTC.

The rearrangement uses TRBV5-1 and TRBJ2-7, with 11 positions matching TRBD1. The CDR3 extends over 17 amino acids. Unmatched junction bases numbered 9, after V lost 4 bases and J lost 0 bases. From germline, CDR1 is SGHRS and CDR2 YFSETQ. CDR3 nucleotide sequence: TGCGCCAGCAGCCCGGGACAGGGGGAAGGGATCTCCTACGAGCAGTACTTC. It yields the protein CASSPGQGEGISYEQYF.

The gene calls are TRBV7-6 and TRBJ2-5, with 7 bases lining up with TRBD2. J lost 0 bases, V lost 0 bases, and 4 bases had no gene match. This CDR3 contains 16 residues. Germline V gene data show CDR1 as SGHVS and CDR2 as FNYEAQ. CDR3 amino acids: CASSLALAEYQETQYF. CDR3 bases: TGTGCCAGCAGCTTAGCGCTAGCGGAGTACCAAGAGACCCAGTACTTC.

V and J are TRBV11-2 and TRBJ1-6; D gene unclear. The CDR3 runs to 17 residues. CDR1 and CDR2 (germline): SGHAT, FQNNGV. Trimming cost V 0 bases and J 0 bases, with 9 bases left between them. The CDR3 bases are TGTGCCAGCAGCTTAGATCAGGCGAGCTCCTATAATTCACCCCTCCACTTT. This sequence encodes CASSLDQASSYNSPLHF.

This chain links TRBV5-4 with TRBJ1-2, with 9 nucleotides matching TRBD1. Germline V gene data show CDR1 as SGHNT and CDR2 as YYREEE (reference sequence). CDR3 length: 15 amino acids. V was clipped by 4 bases and J by 4 bases; unmatched bases: 8. For the CDR3, the DNA is TGTGCCAGCAGCGACACGGGGGACAGGGTCTATGGCTACACCTTC. It encodes CASSDTGDRVYGYTF.

The chain is built from TRBV2 and TRBJ1-1; D uncertain. Trimming shortened V by 10 bases and J by 0 bases, and 12 bases separated the two germline ends. Germline V gene lookup returns CDR1 SNHLY and CDR2 FYNNEI. The CDR3 length is 13 residues. The CDR3 coding sequence is TGTGCCACCAACGCGGTTGTGAACACTGAAGCTTTCTTT. Its translation is CATNAVVNTEAFF.

V gene TRBV19 combines with J gene TRBJ1-2; D is undetermined. This CDR3 spans 14 amino acids. Germline V gene data show CDR1 as LNHDA and CDR2 as SQIVND (reference sequence). V gave up 5 bases and J gave up 4 bases, with 14 bases separating them. CDR3 region: CASSPLGEAYGYTF. In DNA form, the CDR3 reads TGTGCCAGTAGTCCCCTCGGGGAGGCCTATGGCTACACCTTC.

This clone was recorded only once. CDR3 sequence: CASSHSSSLAEKFF. The CDR3 DNA reads as TGCGCCAGCAGCCACTCCTCCTCCCTAGCGGAGAAGTTCTTC. The chain is built from TRBV4-1 and TRBJ2-1, with TRBD2 identical over 7 bases. The CDR3 extends over 14 amino acids. Germline CDR1 reads MGHRA; CDR2 reads YSYEKL. V gave up 3 bases and J gave up 14 bases; unmatched junction bases: 13.

The chain is built from TRBV19 and TRBJ1-2; 10 positions agree with TRBD1. The germline V gene has CDR1 LNHDA and CDR2 SQIVND (reference sequence). CDR3 length: 13 residues. V dropped 4 bases and J dropped 6; count of bases not matched to a gene: 2. Here the CDR3 reads CASSRGTGDGYTF. CDR3 DNA sequence: TGTGCCAGTAGTAGGGGGACAGGGGATGGCTACACCTTC. The variable domain in full, with the rest retrieved from reference TRBV19 and TRBJ1-2, is DGGITQSPKYLFRKEGQNVTLSCEQNLNHDAMYWYRQDPGQGLRLIYYSQIVNDFQKGDIAEGYSVSREKKESFPLTVTSAQKNPTAFYLCASSRGTGDGYTFGSGTRLTVV.

With respect to this clone: The sample contains more than one DNA sequence encoding this CDR3. The chain recombines TRBV13 with TRBJ1-2; D possibly corresponds to TRBD1 (6 bases). The V gene lost 4 bases and the J gene lost 6 bases, with 9 bases spanning the gap. CDR3 length: 12 amino acids. Germline assignment: CDR1 PRHDT and CDR2 FYEKMQ (reference sequence). In nucleotides, the CDR3 is TGTGCCAGCAGCTCAGGGGTTGATGGCTACACCTTC. As protein: CASSSGVDGYTF.

CDR3 nucleotides: TGTGCCAGCAGCCAACTAGACATTCAGTACTTC. Protein sequence: CASSQLDIQYF. The chain is built from TRBV5-5 and TRBJ2-4, with a tentative D call TRBD2 (5 bases). With 4 bases removed from V and 8 bases from J, the gap between germline ends came to 7 bases. The CDR3 runs to 11 residues. CDR1 and CDR2 (germline): SGHKS, YYEKEE (reference sequence).

The chain is built from TRBV7-6 and TRBJ1-3; tentatively, D is TRBD1 (5 bases). Germline CDR1 is SGHVS and CDR2 is FNYEAQ. This CDR3 spans 13 amino acids. The V gene lost 1 base and the J gene lost 4 bases, with 5 bases spanning the gap. In nucleotides, the CDR3 is TGTGCCAGCAGCTTAGGGGGGGGAAACACCATATATTTT. The encoded protein is CASSLGGGNTIYF.

The V call is TRBV7-9, the J call TRBJ2-3, with 10 bases aligning to TRBD2. The CDR3 spans 15 residues. Germline assignment: CDR1 SEHNR and CDR2 FQNEAQ (reference sequence). J was trimmed by 4 bases and V by 7 bases; bases with no gene match: 8. The CDR3 region is CASTRVAGGADTQYF. DNA of the CDR3: TGTGCCAGCACCAGAGTAGCGGGGGGAGCAGATACGCAGTATTTT.

J is TRBJ1-2 and V is TRBV28, with a tentative D call TRBD1 (5 bases). Germline-derived CDR1 and CDR2 are MDHEN and SYDVKM. There are 13 residues in the CDR3. Trimming stripped 4 bases from V and 6 bases from J, with 12 bases between. This chain's CDR3 is CASSSPPGDGYTF. The CDR3 DNA reads as TGTGCCAGCAGTTCCCCCCCGGGGGATGGCTACACCTTC.

The chain carries TRBV29-1 and TRBJ1-2; unclear D gene. V lost 2 bases and J 1 base, leaving 8 bases between the germline ends. The CDR3 length is 13 residues. CDR1 and CDR2 (germline): SQVTM, ANQGSEA. DNA of the CDR3: TGCAGCGTTGAAAGGCAGCTTAACTATGGCTACACCTTC. This translates into CSVERQLNYGYTF.

The chain has TRBV7-8 and TRBJ2-7; D remains ambiguous. Germline V gives CDR1 SGHVS, CDR2 FQNEAQ. Trimming removed 5 bases at V and 2 bases at J, with 13 bases between. CDR3 length: 14 amino acids. As DNA, the CDR3 is TGTGCCAGCAGCCCTGACGTTCTTCCCTACGAGCAGTACTTC. Its translation is CASSPDVLPYEQYF.

This rearrangement joins TRBV5-6 to TRBJ2-7; TRBD2 might be the D (6 bases). The CDR3 totals 16 residues. The V and J ends lost 1 base and 1 base respectively, with 15 bases between them. The germline V gene encodes CDR1 SGHDT and CDR2 YYEEEE. This CDR3 is CASSLSAGRISYEQYF. Here the CDR3 DNA reads TGTGCCAGCAGCTTGAGTGCCGGGAGAATATCCTACGAGCAGTACTTC.

This chain connects TRBV7-9 to TRBJ1-4; a weak D match, TRBD1 (5 bases). Per the germline V gene, CDR1 is SEHNR and CDR2 is FQNEAQ (reference sequence). The length of the CDR3 is 15 residues. Trimming cost V 5 bases and J 0 bases, with 10 bases left between them. CDR3 coding DNA: TGTGCCAGCAGCCCCGGGGCTACAACTAATGAAAAACTGTTTTTT. It specifies CASSPGATTNEKLFF.

As DNA, the CDR3 is TGTGCCAGCCGGGACGTCCAAGAGACCCAGTACTTC. The encoded protein is CASRDVQETQYF. The J gene is TRBJ2-5, the V gene TRBV11-2; D may match TRBD1 or TRBD2 (5 bases each). The CDR3 totals 12 residues. The germline V gene encodes CDR1 SGHAT and CDR2 FQNNGV. V gave up 8 bases and J gave up 1 base, with 8 bases separating them.

This clone was detected only a few times. The V and J genes are TRBV7-9 and TRBJ2-7; D is perhaps TRBD1 (6 bases). The CDR3 consists of 12 residues. Trimming took 5 bases from V and 3 from J, leaving 8 bases between them. From germline, CDR1 is SEHNR and CDR2 FQNEAQ (reference sequence). The CDR3, as DNA: TGTGCCAGCAGCCGGGACAACTACGAGCAGTACTTC. This translates into CASSRDNYEQYF.